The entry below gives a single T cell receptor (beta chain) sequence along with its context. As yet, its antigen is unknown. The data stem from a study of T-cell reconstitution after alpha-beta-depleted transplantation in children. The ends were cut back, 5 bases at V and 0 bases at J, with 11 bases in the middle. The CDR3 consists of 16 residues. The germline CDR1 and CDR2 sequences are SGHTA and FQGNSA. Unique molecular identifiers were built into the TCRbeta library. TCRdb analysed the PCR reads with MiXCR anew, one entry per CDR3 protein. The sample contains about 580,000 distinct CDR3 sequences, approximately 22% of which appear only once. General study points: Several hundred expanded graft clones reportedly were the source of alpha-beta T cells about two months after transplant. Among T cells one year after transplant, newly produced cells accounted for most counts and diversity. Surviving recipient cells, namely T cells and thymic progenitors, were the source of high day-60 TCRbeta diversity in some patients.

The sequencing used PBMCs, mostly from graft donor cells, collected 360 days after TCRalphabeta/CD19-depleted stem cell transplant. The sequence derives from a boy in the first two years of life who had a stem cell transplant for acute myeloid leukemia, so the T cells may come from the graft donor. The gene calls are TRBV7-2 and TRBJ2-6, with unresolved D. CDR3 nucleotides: TGTGCCAGCAGCAGAAACAAGTACTCTGGGGCCAACGTCCTGACTTTC. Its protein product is CASSRNKYSGANVLTF.